Listed below are T cell receptor beta chains from one sample, sequenced in a study of regulatory T cells in long-lasting Graves disease. TCRdb re-called the multiplex PCR reads through MiXCR, storing one row per CDR3 protein. The data hold roughly 420,000 distinct CDR3 sequences, with roughly a sixth observed a single time. This specimen consisted of peripheral blood mononuclear cells (PBMCs), obtained at new diagnosis, from a patient treated with antithyroid drugs. Source of these receptors: a female donor with Graves disease. Both conserved end residues are trimmed from each CDR3. Clone size appears in some rows only: once, few, many, or a class for an expanded clone.

len: 16; j_gene: TRBJ1-5; v_gene: TRBV27; abundance: few; CDR3aa: ASRTGTGTTARNQPQH
len: 13; j_gene: TRBJ2-3; v_gene: TRBV7-9; abundance: many; CDR3aa: ASSSMTTGSDTQY
len: 11; j_gene: TRBJ1-2; v_gene: TRBV29-1; abundance: few; CDR3aa: SVDSTGRGGYT
len: 14; j_gene: TRBJ1-4; v_gene: TRBV11-2; abundance: many; CDR3aa: ASSITVRATNEKLF
len: 14; j_gene: TRBJ1-5; v_gene: TRBV24-1; abundance: NA; CDR3aa: ATSDSGQQLNQPQH
len: 11; j_gene: TRBJ2-7; v_gene: TRBV12-3/TRBV12-4; abundance: many; CDR3aa: ASHGTSGYEQY
len: 16; j_gene: TRBJ1-6; v_gene: TRBV4-1; abundance: NA; CDR3aa: ASSTSGGAGTYNSPLH
len: 14; j_gene: TRBJ2-7; v_gene: TRBV12-3/TRBV12-4; abundance: few; CDR3aa: ASSLGAGGGIHEQY
len: 15; j_gene: TRBJ2-2; v_gene: TRBV7-8; abundance: NA; CDR3aa: ASSSRWAGEFPGELF
len: 13; j_gene: TRBJ2-1; v_gene: TRBV10-1; abundance: NA; CDR3aa: ASSGGLAGNNEQF
len: 13; j_gene: TRBJ2-7; v_gene: TRBV28; abundance: few; CDR3aa: ASSLRGLAAGGQY
len: 12; j_gene: TRBJ1-1; v_gene: TRBV5-6; abundance: many; CDR3aa: ASSSIGSAPEAF
len: 14; j_gene: TRBJ1-1; v_gene: TRBV9; abundance: few; CDR3aa: ASSDPRTAVNTEAF
len: 12; j_gene: TRBJ2-2; v_gene: TRBV27; abundance: many; CDR3aa: ASWRGQNTGELF
len: 12; j_gene: TRBJ2-1; v_gene: TRBV7-3; abundance: many; CDR3aa: ASSLEGAHNEQF
len: 13; j_gene: TRBJ2-3; v_gene: TRBV28; abundance: many; CDR3aa: ASSGLRTRTDTQY
len: 13; j_gene: TRBJ1-3; v_gene: TRBV29-1; abundance: many; CDR3aa: SVDDRRSSGNTIY
len: 14; j_gene: TRBJ1-3; v_gene: TRBV12-3/TRBV12-4; abundance: many; CDR3aa: ASSLWEGAIGNTIY
len: 14; j_gene: TRBJ1-5; v_gene: TRBV12-5; abundance: many; CDR3aa: ASGSVTGVQGQPQH
len: 14; j_gene: TRBJ2-1; v_gene: TRBV7-3; abundance: few; CDR3aa: ASSLIPRSGYNEQF
len: 10; j_gene: TRBJ2-7; v_gene: TRBV11-2; abundance: many; CDR3aa: ASSVGLTGQY
len: 12; j_gene: TRBJ2-1; v_gene: TRBV6-5; abundance: many; CDR3aa: ASSYGGQNNEQF
len: 15; j_gene: TRBJ2-3; v_gene: TRBV28; abundance: few; CDR3aa: ASSPPLATQSTDTQY
len: 9; j_gene: TRBJ2-1; v_gene: TRBV12-3/TRBV12-4; abundance: many; CDR3aa: ASSWDELMF
len: 13; j_gene: TRBJ1-5; v_gene: TRBV6-5; abundance: many; CDR3aa: ASSYAGGSNQPQH
len: 15; j_gene: TRBJ2-2; v_gene: TRBV14; abundance: many; CDR3aa: ASSAYKGIRYTGELF
len: 12; j_gene: TRBJ1-4; v_gene: TRBV4-1; abundance: NA; CDR3aa: ASSQDGADEKLF
len: 14; j_gene: TRBJ1-1; v_gene: TRBV3-1; abundance: many; CDR3aa: ASSQIGTKGNTEAF
len: 17; j_gene: TRBJ2-1; v_gene: TRBV10-3; abundance: many; CDR3aa: AISESTGPGRGATNEQF
len: 14; j_gene: TRBJ2-1; v_gene: TRBV5-1; abundance: few; CDR3aa: ASSLHGGGAYNEQF
len: 12; j_gene: TRBJ1-1; v_gene: TRBV27; abundance: many; CDR3aa: ASSFDRDRTEAF
len: 14; j_gene: TRBJ2-6; v_gene: TRBV2; abundance: few; CDR3aa: ASRRGITAGANVLT
len: 11; j_gene: TRBJ1-2; v_gene: TRBV6-5; abundance: NA; CDR3aa: ASSSEQYYGYT
len: 11; j_gene: TRBJ2-1; v_gene: TRBV7-6; abundance: many; CDR3aa: ASSLTEDNEQF
len: 12; j_gene: TRBJ1-1; v_gene: TRBV24-1; abundance: many; CDR3aa: ATRSGTGETEAF
len: 16; j_gene: TRBJ2-5; v_gene: TRBV4-2; abundance: many; CDR3aa: ASSQDGLAGGTGETQY
len: 14; j_gene: TRBJ1-1; v_gene: TRBV20-1; abundance: many; CDR3aa: SARGFGRGRSTGAF
len: 12; j_gene: TRBJ1-3; v_gene: TRBV6-2/TRBV6-3; abundance: many; CDR3aa: ASSSTGAGNTIY
len: 14; j_gene: TRBJ2-7; v_gene: TRBV12-5; abundance: many; CDR3aa: ASGLVQGLAAYEQY
len: 14; j_gene: TRBJ2-3; v_gene: TRBV4-1; abundance: many; CDR3aa: ASSQERGRGTDTQY
len: 13; j_gene: TRBJ2-2; v_gene: TRBV6-2/TRBV6-3; abundance: many; CDR3aa: ASSWKGQPTGELF
len: 14; j_gene: TRBJ2-7; v_gene: TRBV20-1; abundance: few; CDR3aa: SASGLLGREWYEQY
len: 14; j_gene: TRBJ2-3; v_gene: TRBV28; abundance: many; CDR3aa: ASSKYGTGDTDTQY
len: 18; j_gene: TRBJ1-5; v_gene: TRBV29-1; abundance: many; CDR3aa: SVAEPLRPGIKLSNQPQH
len: 12; j_gene: TRBJ1-1; v_gene: TRBV7-9; abundance: NA; CDR3aa: ASSLGVWGPEAS
len: 14; j_gene: TRBJ1-3; v_gene: TRBV7-9; abundance: many; CDR3aa: ASSLAHSGYGNTIY
len: 11; j_gene: TRBJ2-1; v_gene: TRBV11-2; abundance: many; CDR3aa: ASSFRAGNEQF
len: 10; j_gene: TRBJ1-1; v_gene: TRBV3-1; abundance: many; CDR3aa: ASSQRQFEAF
len: 12; j_gene: TRBJ2-7; v_gene: TRBV27; abundance: NA; CDR3aa: ASQEQGQGFEQY
len: 14; j_gene: TRBJ2-1; v_gene: TRBV6-9; abundance: many; CDR3aa: ASSSRRDRSYNEQF
len: 14; j_gene: TRBJ2-7; v_gene: TRBV3-1; abundance: many; CDR3aa: ASSQDGLAGVVEQY
len: 14; j_gene: TRBJ2-7; v_gene: TRBV7-6; abundance: NA; CDR3aa: ASSLAATGGSYEQY
len: 13; j_gene: TRBJ2-1; v_gene: TRBV7-9; abundance: NA; CDR3aa: ASRGQGRLSDEQF
len: 14; j_gene: TRBJ2-7; v_gene: TRBV11-2; abundance: many; CDR3aa: ASSLAGAKSSYEQY
len: 13; j_gene: TRBJ2-3; v_gene: TRBV6-1; abundance: NA; CDR3aa: ASRGTSGLQDTQY